The T cell receptor (beta chain) under discussion was sequenced for a study of T cells after yellow fever vaccination. On the study more broadly: SMART-Seq v4 Ultra Low Input prepared libraries from low-cell fractions. Study results and limitations: It was the secondary response that reached its peak faster, day 5 versus 15, but it was weaker.

Remarks on this clonotype: The antigen is unknown.

CDR3 size: 15 residues. Germline V lookup: CDR1 SGHRS, CDR2 YFSETQ. Trimming left V 4 bases short and J 2 bases short, with 14 bases between. Making TCR cDNA involved 5'RACE template switching, which added UMIs and a universal primer site. TCRdb processed the 5' RACE reads anew with MiXCR; each CDR3 protein has one entry. The data hold approximately 330,000 distinct CDR3 sequences, with over 3.5% observed a single time. V is TRBV5-1 and J is TRBJ2-3; maybe TRBD2 (6 bases). The TCR was taken from a young man who received the YFV17D yellow fever vaccine. Here the sequenced sample was PBMCs, taken 5 days after the yellow fever booster vaccination. CDR3 region: CASSRPRGTTDTQYF. CDR3 DNA sequence: TGCGCCAGCAGCAGACCTCGGGGGACCACAGATACGCAGTATTTT.